This TCR beta chain was sequenced during a study of Ad26.COV2.S vaccination and SARS-CoV-2 variants. Study as a whole: Intramuscular Ad26.COV2.S doses were given once or twice, 56 days apart.

On this clone itself: Its antigen is unidentified.

Treatment defined: approximately 18 received Ad26.COV2.S at low or high dose, single or two shots; several received placebo; per-sample allocation not given. Samples analyzed were those drawn on day 63 after the first vaccine or placebo injection. An adult of 18-55 years in Boston served as donor. With V trimmed by 2 bases and J by 5 bases, 6 bases remained unmatched. Germline V gene sequence: CDR1 MNHNY, CDR2 SVGAGI (reference sequence). This CDR3 has 16 amino acids. General study points: Total T cell responses may have been underestimated by the TCR breadth and depth analyses.

Assay used: immunoSEQ multiplex PCR; TCRdb lists only in-frame clones, some missing. The sample shows 400,000 to 450,000 clones, 75% to 95% of them seen only once. The source of this sequence is a person between 18 and 59 years old who received the Ad26.COV2.S COVID-19 vaccine or a placebo. V is TRBV6-6 and J is TRBJ1-6; 7 positions match TRBD1. The material sequenced was peripheral blood, taken in a trial of Ad26.COV2.S vaccine versus placebo. Here the CDR3 reads CASSYPDRANNSPLHF. In DNA, the CDR3 is TGTGCCAGCAGTTACCCTGACAGGGCTAATAATTCACCCCTCCACTTT.